This TCR beta chain was documented in a study of tumor-infiltrating lymphocytes in primary liver carcinoma. With regard to this clonotype: As the CDR3 is not closed by the conserved phenylalanine or tryptophan, this likely results from a read error.

Reverse transcription of around 500 ng total RNA with a constant-region primer produced TCR beta cDNA. Libraries for TCR beta were built through three nested multiplex PCR rounds, which together made up a slightly modified ARM-PCR procedure. With TRBV1-TRBV30 forward primers and a C-beta reverse primer, the first two PCR rounds were run for about 10 cycles each. One entry per CDR3 protein, called by TCRdb with MiXCR from the multiplex PCR reads. The top ten clones hold about 20% of a sample with some 110,000 distinct CDR3 sequences, roughly 80% of them seen once. This CDR3 has 11 amino acids. Trimming stripped 7 bases from V and 3 bases from J, with 8 bases between. From germline, CDR1 is SQVTM and CDR2 ANQGSEA. Unsorted bulk tissue (about 20-30 mg) underwent RNA and DNA co-extraction.

The sample was liver tumor tissue from sampling region 3. The subset: tumor region T3, left-lateral pole. The sequence was obtained from a man aged 35 to 55 with primary liver carcinoma and hepatitis B virus infection. This sequence joins TRBV29-1 and TRBJ2-3, with unresolved D. This CDR3 reads CSAWHTDTQYS. Here the CDR3 DNA reads TGCAGCGCTTGGCATACAGATACGCAGTATTCT.